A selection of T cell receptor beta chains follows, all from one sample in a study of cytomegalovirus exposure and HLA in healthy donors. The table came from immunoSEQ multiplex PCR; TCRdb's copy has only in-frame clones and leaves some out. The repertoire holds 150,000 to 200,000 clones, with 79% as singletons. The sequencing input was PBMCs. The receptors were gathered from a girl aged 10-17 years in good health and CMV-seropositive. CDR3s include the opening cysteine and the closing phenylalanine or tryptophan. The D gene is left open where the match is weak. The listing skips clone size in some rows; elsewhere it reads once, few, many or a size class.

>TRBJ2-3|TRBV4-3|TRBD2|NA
CASSQGTSANTQYF
TGCGCCAGCAGCCAAGGGACTAGTGCAAATACGCAGTATTTT
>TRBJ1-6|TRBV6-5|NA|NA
CASSYSKAPNNSPLHF
TGTGCCAGCAGTTACTCGAAAGCACCTAATAATTCACCCCTCCACTTT
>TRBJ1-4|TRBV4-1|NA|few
CASSQAGRGVNEKLFF
TGCGCCAGCAGCCAAGCAGGCAGGGGAGTGAATGAAAAACTGTTTTTT
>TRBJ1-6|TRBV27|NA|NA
CASSSEGNSPLHF
TGTGCCAGCAGTTCCGAGGGTAATTCACCCCTCCACTTT
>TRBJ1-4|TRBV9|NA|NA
CASSVGPLNEKLFF
TGTGCCAGCAGCGTAGGGCCCCTTAATGAAAAACTGTTTTTT
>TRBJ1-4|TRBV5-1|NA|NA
CASSEFAATNEKLFF
TGCGCCAGCAGTGAATTCGCCGCGACTAATGAAAAACTGTTTTTT
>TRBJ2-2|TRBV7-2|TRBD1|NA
CASSLDRGNTGELFF
TGTGCCAGCAGCTTAGACAGGGGGAACACCGGGGAGCTGTTTTTT
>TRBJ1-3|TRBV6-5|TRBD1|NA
CASRHGQGAYTIYF
TGTGCCAGCAGACACGGACAGGGGGCTTACACCATATATTTT
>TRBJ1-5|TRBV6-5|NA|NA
CASSFLNQPQHF
TGTGCCAGCAGTTTTCTCAATCAGCCCCAGCATTTT
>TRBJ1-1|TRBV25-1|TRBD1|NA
CASSDPGQGGEAFF
TGTGCCAGCAGTGATCCGGGACAGGGGGGCGAAGCTTTCTTT
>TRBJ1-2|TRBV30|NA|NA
CAWGGPPVGGYTF
TGTGCCTGGGGAGGGCCCCCAGTGGGGGGCTACACCTTC
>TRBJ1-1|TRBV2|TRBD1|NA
CASTRTGENTEAFF
TGTGCCAGCACCCGGACAGGAGAAAACACTGAAGCTTTCTTT
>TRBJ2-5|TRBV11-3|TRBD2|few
CASSPLSGGEETQYF
TGTGCCAGCAGCCCCCTTAGCGGGGGCGAAGAGACCCAGTACTTC
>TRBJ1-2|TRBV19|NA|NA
CASLWGDGSGYTF
TGTGCCAGTCTCTGGGGGGACGGGAGTGGCTACACCTTC
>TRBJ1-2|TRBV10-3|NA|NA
CAIPLREGRVGYTF
TGTGCCATTCCCCTCAGAGAGGGAAGGGTCGGCTACACCTTC
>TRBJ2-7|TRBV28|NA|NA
CASSLLGPSYEQYF
TGTGCCAGCAGTTTACTGGGGCCCTCCTACGAGCAGTACTTC
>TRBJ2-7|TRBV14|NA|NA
CASSQDRISRYEQYF
TGTGCCAGCAGCCAAGATAGAATCTCTCGCTACGAGCAGTACTTC
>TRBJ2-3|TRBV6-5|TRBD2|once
CASSLAGGFTDTQYF
TGTGCCAGCAGTTTAGCGGGGGGGTTCACAGATACGCAGTATTTT
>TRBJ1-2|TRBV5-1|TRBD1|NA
CASSETGSNANYGYTF
TGCGCCAGCAGCGAGACAGGGTCGAATGCTAACTATGGCTACACCTTC
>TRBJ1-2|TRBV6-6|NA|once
CASLTPGGSSNYGYTF
TGTGCCAGTCTTACCCCAGGCGGGAGTTCCAACTATGGCTACACCTTC
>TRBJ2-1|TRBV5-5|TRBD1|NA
CASSSGTGVEQFF
TGTGCCAGCAGCTCCGGGACAGGGGTCGAGCAGTTCTTC
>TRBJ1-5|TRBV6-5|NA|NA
CASSFLNQPQHF
TGTGCCAGCAGTTTCCTCAATCAGCCCCAGCATTTT